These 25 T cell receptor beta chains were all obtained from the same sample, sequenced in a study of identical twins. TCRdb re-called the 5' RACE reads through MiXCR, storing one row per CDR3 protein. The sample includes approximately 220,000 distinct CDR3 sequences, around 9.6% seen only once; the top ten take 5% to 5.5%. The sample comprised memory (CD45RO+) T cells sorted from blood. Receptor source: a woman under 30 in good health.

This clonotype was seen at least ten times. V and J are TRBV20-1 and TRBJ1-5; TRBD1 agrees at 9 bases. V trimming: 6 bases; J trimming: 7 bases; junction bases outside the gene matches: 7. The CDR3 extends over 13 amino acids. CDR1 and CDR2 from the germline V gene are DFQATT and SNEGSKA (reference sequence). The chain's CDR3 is CSAYPTGGQPQHF. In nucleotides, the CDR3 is TGCAGTGCCTACCCGACAGGGGGGCAGCCCCAGCATTTT.

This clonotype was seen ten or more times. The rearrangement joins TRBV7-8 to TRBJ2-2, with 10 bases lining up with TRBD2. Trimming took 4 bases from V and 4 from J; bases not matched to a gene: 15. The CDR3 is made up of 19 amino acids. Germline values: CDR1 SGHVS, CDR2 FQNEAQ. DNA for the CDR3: TGTGCCAGCAGCTCCCCCCATGGGGCTAGCGGGAGAGTCACCGGGGAGCTGTTTTTT. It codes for CASSSPHGASGRVTGELFF.

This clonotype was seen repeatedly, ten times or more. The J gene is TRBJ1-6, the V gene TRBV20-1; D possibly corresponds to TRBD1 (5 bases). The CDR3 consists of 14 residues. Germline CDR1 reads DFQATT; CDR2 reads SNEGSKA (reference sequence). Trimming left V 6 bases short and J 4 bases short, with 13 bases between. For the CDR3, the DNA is TGCAGTGCCCACCGGGACCCTTATAATTCACCCCTCCACTTT. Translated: CSAHRDPYNSPLHF.

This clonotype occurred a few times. The CDR3 DNA reads TGCAGTGCTAGACCCCAGGGATTTGAAGCTTTCTTT. Translating gives CSARPQGFEAFF. This chain connects TRBV20-1 to TRBJ1-1; the D gene is possibly TRBD1 (5 bases). V dropped 2 bases and J dropped 7 bases, with 11 bases sitting between them. Germline V gives CDR1 DFQATT, CDR2 SNEGSKA (reference sequence). The CDR3 is made up of 12 amino acids.

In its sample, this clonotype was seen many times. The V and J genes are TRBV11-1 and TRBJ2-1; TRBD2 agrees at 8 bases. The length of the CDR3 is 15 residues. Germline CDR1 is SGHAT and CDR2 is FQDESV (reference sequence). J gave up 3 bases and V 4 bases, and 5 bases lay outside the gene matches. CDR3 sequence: CASSSAGAFYNEQFF. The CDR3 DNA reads TGTGCCAGCAGCTCAGCGGGGGCGTTCTACAATGAGCAGTTCTTC. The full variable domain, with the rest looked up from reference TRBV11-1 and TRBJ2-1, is EAEVAQSPRYKITEKSQAVAFWCDPISGHATLYWYRQILGQGPELLVQFQDESVVDDSQLPKDRFSAERLKGVDSTLKIQPAELGDSAMYLCASSSAGAFYNEQFFGPGTRLTVL.

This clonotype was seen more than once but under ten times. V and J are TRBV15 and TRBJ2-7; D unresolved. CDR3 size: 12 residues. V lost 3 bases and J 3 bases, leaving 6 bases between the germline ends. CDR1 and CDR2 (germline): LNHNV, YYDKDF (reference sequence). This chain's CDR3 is CATSSTYYEQYF. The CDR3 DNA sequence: TGTGCCACCAGCAGTACTTACTACGAGCAGTACTTC.

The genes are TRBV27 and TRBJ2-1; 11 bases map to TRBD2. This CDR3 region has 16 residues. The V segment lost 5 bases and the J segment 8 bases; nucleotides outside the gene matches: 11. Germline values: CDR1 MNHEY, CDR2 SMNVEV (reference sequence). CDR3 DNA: TGTGCCAGCAGTCCCCTTAGCGGGAGGGCCCTGGATGAGCAGTTCTTC. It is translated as CASSPLSGRALDEQFF.

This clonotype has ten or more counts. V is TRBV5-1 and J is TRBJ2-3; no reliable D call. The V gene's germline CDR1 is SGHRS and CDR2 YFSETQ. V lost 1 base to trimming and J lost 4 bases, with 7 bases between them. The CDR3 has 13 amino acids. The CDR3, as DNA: TGCGCCAGCAGCTTGATGGAGCCAGATACGCAGTATTTT. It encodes CASSLMEPDTQYF. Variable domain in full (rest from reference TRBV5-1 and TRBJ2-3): KAGVTQTPRYLIKTRGQQVTLSCSPISGHRSVSWYQQTPGQGLQFLFEYFSETQRNKGNFPGRFSGRQFSNSRSEMNVSTLELGDSALYLCASSLMEPDTQYFGPGTRLTVL.

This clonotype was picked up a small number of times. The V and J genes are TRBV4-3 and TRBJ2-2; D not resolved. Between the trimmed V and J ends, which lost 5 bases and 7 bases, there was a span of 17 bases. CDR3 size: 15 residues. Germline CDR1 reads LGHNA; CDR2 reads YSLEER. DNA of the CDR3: TGCGCCAGCAGCTTGGGCGGCAGTTTCGGCGGGGAGCTGTTTTTT. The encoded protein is CASSLGGSFGGELFF.

CDR3 DNA: TGTGCCAGCAGCTTGGGACAGGGGAAGGGTAATAATGAAAAACTGTTTTTT. It encodes CASSLGQGKGNNEKLFF. The chain employs TRBV5-5 and TRBJ1-4; 8 nucleotides match TRBD1. V trimming: 0 bases; J trimming: 4 bases; junction bases outside the gene matches: 8. Germline values: CDR1 SGHKS, CDR2 YYEKEE (reference sequence). The CDR3 is 17 amino acids.

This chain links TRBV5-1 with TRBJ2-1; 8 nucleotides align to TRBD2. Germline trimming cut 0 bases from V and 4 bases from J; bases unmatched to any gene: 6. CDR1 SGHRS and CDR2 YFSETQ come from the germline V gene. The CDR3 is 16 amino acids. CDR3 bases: TGCGCCAGCAGCTTGGAAGCGGGAGAGGGTTACAATGAGCAGTTCTTC. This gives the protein CASSLEAGEGYNEQFF.

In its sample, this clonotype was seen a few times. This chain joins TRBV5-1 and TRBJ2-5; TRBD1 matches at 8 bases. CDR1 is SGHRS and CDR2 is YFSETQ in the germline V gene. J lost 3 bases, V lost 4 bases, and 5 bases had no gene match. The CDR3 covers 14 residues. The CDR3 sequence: CASSGSGGKETQYF. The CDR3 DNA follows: TGCGCCAGCAGCGGCTCAGGGGGCAAAGAGACCCAGTACTTC.

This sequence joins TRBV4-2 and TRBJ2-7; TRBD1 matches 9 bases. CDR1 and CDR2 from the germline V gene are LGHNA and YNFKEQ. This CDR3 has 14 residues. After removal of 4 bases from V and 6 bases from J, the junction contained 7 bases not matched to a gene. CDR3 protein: CASSPRLQGAEQYF. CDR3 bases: TGTGCCAGCAGCCCAAGGCTACAGGGGGCCGAGCAGTACTTC.

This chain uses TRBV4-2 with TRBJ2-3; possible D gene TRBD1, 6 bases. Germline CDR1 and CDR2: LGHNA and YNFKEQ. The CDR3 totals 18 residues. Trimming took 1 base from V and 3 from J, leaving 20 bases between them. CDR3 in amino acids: CASSQVDGQRTGTDTQYF. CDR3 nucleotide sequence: TGTGCCAGCAGCCAAGTAGACGGCCAACGAACAGGGACAGATACGCAGTATTTT.

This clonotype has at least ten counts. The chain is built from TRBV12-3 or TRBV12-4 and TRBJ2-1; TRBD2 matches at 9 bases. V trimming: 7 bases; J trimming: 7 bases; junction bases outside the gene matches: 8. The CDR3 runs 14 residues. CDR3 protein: CASNPSGRTNEQFF. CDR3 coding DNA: TGTGCCAGCAACCCGAGCGGGAGGACTAATGAGCAGTTCTTC.

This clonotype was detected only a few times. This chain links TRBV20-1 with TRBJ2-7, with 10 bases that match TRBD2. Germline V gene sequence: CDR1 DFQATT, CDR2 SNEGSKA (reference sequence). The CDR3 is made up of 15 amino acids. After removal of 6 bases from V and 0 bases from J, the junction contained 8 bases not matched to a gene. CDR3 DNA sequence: TGCAGTGCCCCTAAGCAGCGGGGGGGCTCCTACGAGCAGTACTTC. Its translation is CSAPKQRGGSYEQYF.

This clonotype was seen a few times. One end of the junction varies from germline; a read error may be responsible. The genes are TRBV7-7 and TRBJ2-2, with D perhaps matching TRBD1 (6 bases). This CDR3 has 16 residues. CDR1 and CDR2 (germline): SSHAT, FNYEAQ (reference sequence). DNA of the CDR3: TGTGCTAGCAGCCCAACAGGGCCCGCGAACACCGGGGAGCTGTTTTTT. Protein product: CASSPTGPANTGELFF.

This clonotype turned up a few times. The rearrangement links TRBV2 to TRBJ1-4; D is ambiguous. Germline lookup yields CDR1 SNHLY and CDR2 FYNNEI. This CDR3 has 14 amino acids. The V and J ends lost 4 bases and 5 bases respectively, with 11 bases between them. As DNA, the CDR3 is TGTGCCAGCAGTGTAAACGGCGAAAATGAAAAACTGTTTTTT. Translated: CASSVNGENEKLFF.

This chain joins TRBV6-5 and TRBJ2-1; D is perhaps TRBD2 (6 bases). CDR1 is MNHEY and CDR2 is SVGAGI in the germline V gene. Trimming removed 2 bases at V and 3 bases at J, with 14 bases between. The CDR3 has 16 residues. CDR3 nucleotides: TGTGCCAGCAGTTACGTCGCGGGACCGATCTACAATGAGCAGTTCTTC. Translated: CASSYVAGPIYNEQFF.

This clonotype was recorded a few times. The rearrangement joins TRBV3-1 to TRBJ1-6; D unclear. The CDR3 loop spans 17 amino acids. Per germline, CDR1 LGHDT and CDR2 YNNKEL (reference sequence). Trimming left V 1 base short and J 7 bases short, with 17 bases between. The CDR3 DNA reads TGTGCCAGCAGCCAAGGTCCTCGCAGAACAAAAAATTCACCCCTCCACTTT. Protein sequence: CASSQGPRRTKNSPLHF.

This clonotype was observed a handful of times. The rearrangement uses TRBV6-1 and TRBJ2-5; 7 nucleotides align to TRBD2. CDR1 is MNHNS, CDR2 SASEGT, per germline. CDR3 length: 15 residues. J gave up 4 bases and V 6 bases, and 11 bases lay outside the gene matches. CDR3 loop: CASSRTSASPETQYF. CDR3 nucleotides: TGTGCCAGCAGCCGAACTAGCGCCAGCCCAGAGACCCAGTACTTC.

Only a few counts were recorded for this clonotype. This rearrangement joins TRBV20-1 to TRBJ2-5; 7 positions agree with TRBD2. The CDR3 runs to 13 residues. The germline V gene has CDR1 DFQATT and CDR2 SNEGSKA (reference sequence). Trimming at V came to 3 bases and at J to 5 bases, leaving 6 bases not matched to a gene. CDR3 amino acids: CSARERGPETQYF. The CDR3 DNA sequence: TGCAGTGCTAGGGAGCGGGGCCCGGAGACCCAGTACTTC.

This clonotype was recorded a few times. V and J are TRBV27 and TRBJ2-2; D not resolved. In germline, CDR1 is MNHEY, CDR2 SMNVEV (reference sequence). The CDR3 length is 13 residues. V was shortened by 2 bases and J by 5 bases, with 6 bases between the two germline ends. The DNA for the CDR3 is TGTGCCAGCAGTTTAGGAGAGACCGGGGAGCTGTTTTTT. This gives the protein CASSLGETGELFF.

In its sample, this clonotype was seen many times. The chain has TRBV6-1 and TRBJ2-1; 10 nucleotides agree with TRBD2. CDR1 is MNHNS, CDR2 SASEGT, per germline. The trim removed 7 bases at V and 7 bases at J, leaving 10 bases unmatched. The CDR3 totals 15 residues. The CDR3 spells CASMGGLAGDNEQFF. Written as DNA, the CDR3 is TGTGCCAGCATGGGTGGGCTAGCGGGAGATAATGAGCAGTTCTTC.

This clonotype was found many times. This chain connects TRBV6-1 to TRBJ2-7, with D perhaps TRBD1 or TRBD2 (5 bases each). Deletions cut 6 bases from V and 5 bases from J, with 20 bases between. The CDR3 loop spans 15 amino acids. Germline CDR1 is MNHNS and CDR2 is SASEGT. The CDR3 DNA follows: TGTGCCAGCAGGGCCAGAGGGGTGGGCTACCACGAGCAGTACTTC. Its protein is CASRARGVGYHEQYF.